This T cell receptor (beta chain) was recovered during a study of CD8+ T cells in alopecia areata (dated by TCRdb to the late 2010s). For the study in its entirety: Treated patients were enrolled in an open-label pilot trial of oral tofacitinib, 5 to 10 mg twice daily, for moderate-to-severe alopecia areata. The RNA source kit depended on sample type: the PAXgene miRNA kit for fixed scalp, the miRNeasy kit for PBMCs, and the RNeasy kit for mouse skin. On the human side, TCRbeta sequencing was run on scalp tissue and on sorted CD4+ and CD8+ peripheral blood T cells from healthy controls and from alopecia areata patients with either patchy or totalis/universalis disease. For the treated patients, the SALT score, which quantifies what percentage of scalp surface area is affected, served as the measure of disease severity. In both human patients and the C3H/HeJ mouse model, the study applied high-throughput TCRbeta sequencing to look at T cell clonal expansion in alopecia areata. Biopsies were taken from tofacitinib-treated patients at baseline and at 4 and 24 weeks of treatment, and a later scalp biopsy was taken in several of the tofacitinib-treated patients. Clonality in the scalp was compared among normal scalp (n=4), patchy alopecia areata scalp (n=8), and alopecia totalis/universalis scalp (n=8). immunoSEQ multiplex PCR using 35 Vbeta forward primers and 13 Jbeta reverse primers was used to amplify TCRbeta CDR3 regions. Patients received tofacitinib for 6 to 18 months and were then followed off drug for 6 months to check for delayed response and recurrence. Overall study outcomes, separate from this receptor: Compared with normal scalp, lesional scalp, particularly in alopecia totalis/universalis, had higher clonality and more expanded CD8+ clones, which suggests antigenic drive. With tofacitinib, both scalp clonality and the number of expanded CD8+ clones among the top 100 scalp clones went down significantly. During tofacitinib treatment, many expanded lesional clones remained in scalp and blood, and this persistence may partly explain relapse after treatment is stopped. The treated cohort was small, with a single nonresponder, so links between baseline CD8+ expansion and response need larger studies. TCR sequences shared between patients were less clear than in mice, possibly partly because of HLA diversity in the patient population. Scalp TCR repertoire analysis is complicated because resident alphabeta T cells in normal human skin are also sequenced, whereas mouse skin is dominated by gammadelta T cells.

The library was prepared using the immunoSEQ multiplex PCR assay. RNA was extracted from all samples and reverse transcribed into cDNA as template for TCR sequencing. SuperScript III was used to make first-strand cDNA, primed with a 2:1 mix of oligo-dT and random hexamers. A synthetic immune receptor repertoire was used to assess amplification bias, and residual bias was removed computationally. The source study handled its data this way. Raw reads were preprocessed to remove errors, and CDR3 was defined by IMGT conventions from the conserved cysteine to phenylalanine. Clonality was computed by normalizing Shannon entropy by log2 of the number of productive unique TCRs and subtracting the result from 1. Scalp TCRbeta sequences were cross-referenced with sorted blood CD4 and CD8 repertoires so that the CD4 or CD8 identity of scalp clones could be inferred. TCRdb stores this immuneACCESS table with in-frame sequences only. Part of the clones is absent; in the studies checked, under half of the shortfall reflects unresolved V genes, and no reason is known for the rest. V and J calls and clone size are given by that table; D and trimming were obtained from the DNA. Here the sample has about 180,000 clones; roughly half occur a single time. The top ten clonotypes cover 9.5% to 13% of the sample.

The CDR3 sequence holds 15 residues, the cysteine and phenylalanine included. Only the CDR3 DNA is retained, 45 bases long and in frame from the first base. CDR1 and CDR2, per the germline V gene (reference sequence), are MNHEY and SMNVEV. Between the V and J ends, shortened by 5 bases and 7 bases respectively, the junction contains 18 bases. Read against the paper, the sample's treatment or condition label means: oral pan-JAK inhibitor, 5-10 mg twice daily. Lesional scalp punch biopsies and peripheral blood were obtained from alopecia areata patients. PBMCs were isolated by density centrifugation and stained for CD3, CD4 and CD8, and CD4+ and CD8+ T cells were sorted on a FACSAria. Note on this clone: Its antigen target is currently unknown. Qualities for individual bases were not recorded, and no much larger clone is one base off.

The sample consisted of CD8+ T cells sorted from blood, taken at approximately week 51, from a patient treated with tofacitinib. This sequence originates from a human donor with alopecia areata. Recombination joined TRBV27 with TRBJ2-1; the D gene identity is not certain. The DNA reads TGTGCCAGCAGTACCCAGGTCCGAAAGCAGAATGAGCAGTTCTTC. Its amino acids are CASSTQVRKQNEQFF.